What follows is one TCR beta chain and its context. The data originate from a study of T cells after somatic rescue of genetic block. The CDR3 has 12 residues. From germline, CDR1 is SGHDT and CDR2 YYEEEE. V was pared by 1 base and J by 7 bases, with 1 base of the junction left unmatched. Generated by immunoSEQ multiplex PCR, the TCRdb table keeps only in-frame clones and is missing some. The data show fewer than 150,000 clones, with under 95% seen just once and about 1.5% held by the top ten. This sequence joins TRBV5-6 and TRBJ1-1; 7 bases are a match to TRBD1. The sequenced material came from peripheral blood mononuclear cells (PBMCs). The sequence derives from a woman aged 18-29 years. As DNA, the CDR3 is TGTGCCAGCAGCTTGACAGGGGTTGAAGCTTTCTTT. Amino acids: CASSLTGVEAFF.